The 2 T cell receptor beta chains listed next were all sequenced from one sample in a study of neurological immune-mediated disorders. TCRdb analysed the 5' RACE reads with MiXCR anew, one entry per CDR3 protein. The sample consists of roughly 65,000 distinct CDR3 sequences, roughly 3.7% of them appearing once. Material for sequencing was PBMCs. The receptors originated from a middle-aged man with multiple sclerosis.

This clonotype was observed many times. This rearrangement joins TRBV7-2 to TRBJ1-2; a possible D gene is TRBD1 (5 bases). Germline V gene lookup returns CDR1 SGHTA and CDR2 FQGNSA. V shed 3 bases and J shed 3 bases, with 11 bases lying between them. There are 14 residues in the CDR3. The DNA for the CDR3 is TGTGCCAGCAGCTTGGGACGGATTGACTATGGCTACACCTTC. Its translation: CASSLGRIDYGYTF.

This clonotype was seen at least ten times. This chain links TRBV20-1 with TRBJ2-5; the match to TRBD2 covers 7 bases. CDR3 length equals 14 residues. Germline values: CDR1 DFQATT, CDR2 SNEGSKA (reference sequence). V shed 3 bases and J 10 bases; nucleotides not matched to a gene: 14. In nucleotides, the CDR3 is TGCAGTGCTAGGTCCGCAGCGGGGCCCAGGGACCAGTACTTC. This gives the protein CSARSAAGPRDQYF.